A selection of T cell receptor beta chains follows, all from one sample in a study of glioma-infiltrating T cells after dendritic cell vaccination. The repertoire was sequenced with immunoSEQ multiplex PCR; TCRdb's copy has only in-frame clones and lacks some. The data show more than 75,000 clones, with around 83% seen just once and less than 7% held by the top ten. The source material was blood, sampled after dendritic cell vaccination. The receptors were gathered from a human donor with glioblastoma. The CDR3 runs from the conserved cysteine through the conserved F or W. D genes are given only for firm matches. Size is stated for part of the rows, as once, few or many counts, or as a class when the clone is expanded.

j_gene: TRBJ1-1; v_gene: TRBV19; d_gene: TRBD1; abundance: .; CDR3aa: CASSTTGLIAFF; CDR3nt: TGTGCCAGTAGTACGACAGGGCTTATCGCTTTCTTT
j_gene: TRBJ2-7; v_gene: TRBV2; d_gene: TRBD1; abundance: .; CDR3aa: CASSEGTGSDYEQYF; CDR3nt: TGTGCCAGCAGTGAAGGGACAGGGTCGGACTACGAGCAGTACTTC
j_gene: TRBJ2-5; v_gene: TRBV2; d_gene: TRBD2; abundance: .; CDR3aa: CASSMTSGQETQYF; CDR3nt: TGTGCCAGCAGTATGACTAGCGGACAAGAGACCCAGTACTTC
j_gene: TRBJ1-2; v_gene: TRBV5-4; d_gene: TRBD1; abundance: .; CDR3aa: CASSMDPGQGMAYGYTF; CDR3nt: TGTGCCAGCAGCATGGATCCGGGACAGGGTATGGCCTATGGCTACACCTTC
j_gene: TRBJ2-7; v_gene: TRBV27; d_gene: TRBD1; abundance: once; CDR3aa: CASSLSKTGGFEQYF; CDR3nt: TGTGCCAGCAGTTTATCTAAGACAGGGGGGTTCGAGCAGTACTTC
j_gene: TRBJ1-6; v_gene: TRBV5-6; d_gene: .; abundance: .; CDR3aa: CASSGGEEGYNSPLHF; CDR3nt: TGTGCCAGCAGCGGTGGGGAGGAGGGCTATAATTCACCCCTCCACTTT
j_gene: TRBJ2-2; v_gene: TRBV5-1; d_gene: TRBD1; abundance: .; CDR3aa: CASSFGQGTGELFF; CDR3nt: TGCGCCAGCAGCTTCGGACAGGGGACCGGGGAGCTGTTTTTT
j_gene: TRBJ2-7; v_gene: TRBV11-3; d_gene: TRBD1; abundance: once; CDR3aa: CASSSGDRGTEEQYF; CDR3nt: TGTGCCAGCAGCTCCGGGGACAGGGGTACGGAAGAGCAGTACTTC
j_gene: TRBJ2-7; v_gene: TRBV7-8; d_gene: TRBD1; abundance: once; CDR3aa: CASSLDRGNEQYF; CDR3nt: TGTGCCAGCAGCTTGGACAGGGGAAACGAGCAGTACTTC
j_gene: TRBJ2-5; v_gene: TRBV5-1; d_gene: TRBD1; abundance: .; CDR3aa: CASRPPGQGQETQYF; CDR3nt: TGCGCCAGCAGGCCACCGGGACAGGGACAAGAGACCCAGTACTTC
j_gene: TRBJ1-5; v_gene: TRBV10-3; d_gene: .; abundance: .; CDR3aa: CAIGQNNQPQHF; CDR3nt: TGTGCCATCGGTCAGAATAATCAGCCCCAGCATTTT
j_gene: TRBJ2-1; v_gene: TRBV2; d_gene: TRBD2; abundance: .; CDR3aa: CASSGGLAGRDNEQFF; CDR3nt: TGTGCCAGCAGTGGCGGACTAGCGGGGCGAGACAATGAGCAGTTCTTC
j_gene: TRBJ1-1; v_gene: TRBV12-5; d_gene: .; abundance: .; CDR3aa: CASGLPFQGTNTEAFF; CDR3nt: TGTGCTAGTGGTTTGCCCTTCCAGGGAACGAACACTGAAGCTTTCTTT
j_gene: TRBJ1-6; v_gene: TRBV7-2; d_gene: TRBD1; abundance: once; CDR3aa: CASSKRQGLSSPLHF; CDR3nt: TGTGCCAGCAGCAAACGACAGGGGCTAAGTTCACCCCTCCACTTT
j_gene: TRBJ1-2; v_gene: TRBV9; d_gene: .; abundance: .; CDR3aa: CASSVVPGINYGYTF; CDR3nt: TGTGCCAGCAGCGTAGTGCCAGGAATTAACTATGGCTACACCTTC
j_gene: TRBJ1-5; v_gene: TRBV6-6; d_gene: .; abundance: few; CDR3aa: CASSTRVEGQPQHF; CDR3nt: TGTGCCAGCAGTACGAGGGTGGAGGGGCAGCCCCAGCATTTT
j_gene: TRBJ1-2; v_gene: TRBV4-3; d_gene: .; abundance: .; CDR3aa: CASSQEGDTGYTF; CDR3nt: TGCGCCAGCAGCCAAGAGGGGGACACTGGCTACACCTTC
j_gene: TRBJ1-4; v_gene: TRBV9; d_gene: .; abundance: .; CDR3aa: CASSGVGGTNEKLFF; CDR3nt: TGTGCCAGCAGTGGGGTCGGGGGGACTAATGAAAAACTGTTTTTT
j_gene: TRBJ2-1; v_gene: TRBV7-3; d_gene: .; abundance: once; CDR3aa: CASSYTGYNEQFF; CDR3nt: TGTGCCAGCAGCTATACAGGTTACAATGAGCAGTTCTTC
j_gene: TRBJ2-3; v_gene: TRBV11-2; d_gene: .; abundance: .; CDR3aa: CASSLGPTDTQYF; CDR3nt: TGTGCCAGCAGCTTAGGGCCCACAGATACGCAGTATTTT
j_gene: TRBJ2-1; v_gene: TRBV5-1; d_gene: TRBD1; abundance: once; CDR3aa: CASSLGGQGQGEQFF; CDR3nt: TGCGCCAGCAGCTTGGGGGGACAGGGGCAAGGGGAGCAGTTCTTC
j_gene: TRBJ1-4; v_gene: TRBV19; d_gene: .; abundance: once; CDR3aa: CASSIGAPVSEKLFF; CDR3nt: TGTGCCAGTAGTATTGGAGCACCCGTCTCTGAAAAACTGTTTTTT
j_gene: TRBJ1-5; v_gene: TRBV19; d_gene: .; abundance: .; CDR3aa: CASNRAGNSNQPQHF; CDR3nt: TGTGCCAGTAATCGGGCGGGAAATAGCAATCAGCCCCAGCATTTT
j_gene: TRBJ1-1; v_gene: TRBV10-3; d_gene: TRBD1; abundance: .; CDR3aa: CAISEQQGDNTEAFF; CDR3nt: TGTGCCATCAGTGAGCAACAGGGGGACAACACTGAAGCTTTCTTT
j_gene: TRBJ2-2; v_gene: TRBV29-1; d_gene: .; abundance: .; CDR3aa: CSVESGSTGELFF; CDR3nt: TGCAGCGTTGAGTCGGGGTCCACCGGGGAGCTGTTTTTT
j_gene: TRBJ1-1; v_gene: TRBV5-1; d_gene: TRBD1; abundance: .; CDR3aa: CASSPTGVAEAFF; CDR3nt: TGCGCCAGCAGCCCCACAGGGGTCGCTGAAGCTTTCTTT
j_gene: TRBJ1-4; v_gene: TRBV11-3; d_gene: .; abundance: .; CDR3aa: CASSLAVEDFEKLFF; CDR3nt: TGTGCCAGCAGCTTAGCAGTAGAGGATTTTGAAAAACTGTTTTTT
j_gene: TRBJ2-7; v_gene: TRBV7-9; d_gene: TRBD2; abundance: .; CDR3aa: CASSPGLVPYEQYF; CDR3nt: TGTGCCAGCAGCCCAGGACTAGTACCCTACGAGCAGTACTTC
j_gene: TRBJ2-7; v_gene: TRBV6-1; d_gene: .; abundance: .; CDR3aa: CASSEPGHSGYEQYF; CDR3nt: TGTGCCAGCAGTGAACCCGGCCATTCAGGATACGAGCAGTACTTC
j_gene: TRBJ1-5; v_gene: TRBV6-1; d_gene: .; abundance: .; CDR3aa: CASRRQERLQPQHF; CDR3nt: TGTGCCAGCAGAAGACAGGAGCGGCTTCAGCCCCAGCATTTT
j_gene: TRBJ2-5; v_gene: TRBV15; d_gene: TRBD2; abundance: .; CDR3aa: CATRGGGEGGETQYF; CDR3nt: TGTGCCACCAGGGGCGGGGGGGAAGGCGGCGAGACCCAGTACTTC
j_gene: TRBJ1-2; v_gene: TRBV29-1; d_gene: TRBD1; abundance: .; CDR3aa: CSVDRSNYGYTF; CDR3nt: TGCAGCGTGGACAGGAGTAACTATGGCTACACCTTC
j_gene: TRBJ1-6; v_gene: TRBV5-4; d_gene: TRBD1; abundance: .; CDR3aa: CASSDRDRGHNSPLHF; CDR3nt: TGTGCCAGCAGCGACCGGGACAGGGGACACAATTCACCCCTCCACTTT
j_gene: TRBJ1-5; v_gene: TRBV2; d_gene: .; abundance: .; CDR3aa: CASTVDRSFNQPQHF; CDR3nt: TGTGCCAGCACTGTTGACAGGTCTTTTAATCAGCCCCAGCATTTT
j_gene: TRBJ1-4; v_gene: TRBV19; d_gene: TRBD1; abundance: .; CDR3aa: CASSITPGQGTLATNEKLFF; CDR3nt: TGTGCCAGTAGTATAACACCCGGACAGGGAACACTGGCAACTAATGAAAAACTGTTTTTT
j_gene: TRBJ1-1; v_gene: TRBV30; d_gene: .; abundance: .; CDR3aa: CAWTGTPNTEAFF; CDR3nt: TGTGCCTGGACCGGGACTCCTAACACTGAAGCTTTCTTT
j_gene: TRBJ1-1; v_gene: TRBV30; d_gene: .; abundance: .; CDR3aa: CAWSGRENTEAFF; CDR3nt: TGTGCCTGGAGTGGTCGGGAGAACACTGAAGCTTTCTTT
j_gene: TRBJ1-5; v_gene: TRBV9; d_gene: .; abundance: .; CDR3aa: CASSPKSGFNQPQHF; CDR3nt: TGTGCCAGCAGCCCCAAATCGGGGTTCAATCAGCCCCAGCATTTT
j_gene: TRBJ2-1; v_gene: TRBV7-7; d_gene: .; abundance: .; CDR3aa: CASSLQGYNEQFF; CDR3nt: TGTGCCAGCAGCTTACAGGGTTACAATGAGCAGTTCTTC
j_gene: TRBJ2-7; v_gene: TRBV5-5; d_gene: .; abundance: .; CDR3aa: CASSLTDQGVNDF; CDR3nt: TGTGCCAGCAGCCTAACCGATCAGGGTGTCAACGACTTC
j_gene: TRBJ1-1; v_gene: TRBV7-2; d_gene: .; abundance: .; CDR3aa: CASSLATEAEAFF; CDR3nt: TGTGCCAGCAGCTTGGCGACAGAAGCTGAAGCTTTCTTT
j_gene: TRBJ2-3; v_gene: TRBV29-1; d_gene: .; abundance: .; CDR3aa: CSVESAGERNPDTQYF; CDR3nt: TGCAGCGTTGAATCAGCGGGTGAGAGAAATCCAGATACGCAGTATTTT